This entry lists 15 T cell receptor beta chains sequenced from one sample in a study of OX40 agonist ivuxolimab in advanced cancers. Method: immunoSEQ multiplex PCR; TCRdb's copy keeps in-frame clones and lacks some. The sample includes some 87,000 clones, over 80% seen only once; the top ten take approximately 0.43%. This specimen consisted of CD4+ or CD8+ T cells sorted from blood, obtained in a trial of the OX40 agonist ivuxolimab. The source of these receptors is an adult with an advanced solid tumor such as melanoma, head and neck, liver or kidney cancer.

This sequence joins TRBV18 and TRBJ2-6, with 8 bases lining up with TRBD1. Losses at the gene ends were 2 bases for V and 2 bases for J; bases not matched to a gene: 8. CDR3 length: 18 residues. Per the germline V gene, CDR1 is KGHSH and CDR2 is LQKENI. The CDR3 sequence: CASSPIMQGAAGANVLTF. CDR3 sequence (DNA): TGTGCCAGCTCACCAATCATGCAGGGGGCAGCTGGGGCCAACGTCCTGACTTTC.

This clone has only one observation. The chain employs TRBV28 and TRBJ2-7, with D possibly TRBD2 on 6 matching bases. Trimming cost V 8 bases and J 2 bases, with 13 bases left between them. From germline, CDR1 is MDHEN and CDR2 SYDVKM. This CDR3 spans 13 amino acids. CDR3 in DNA: TGTGCCAGCGGGGGGACCGAGCCCTACGAGCAGTACTTC. This encodes CASGGTEPYEQYF.

The V and J genes are TRBV2 and TRBJ2-5; 9 bases fit TRBD1. The V gene's germline CDR1 is SNHLY and CDR2 FYNNEI. V shed 4 bases, J shed 4 bases, and the junction held 7 bases outside the gene matches. The CDR3 consists of 15 residues. CDR3 sequence: CASSGGQGNLETQYF. The CDR3, as DNA: TGTGCCAGCAGTGGGGGACAGGGTAACTTAGAGACCCAGTACTTC.

The chain combines TRBV27 with TRBJ1-2; maybe TRBD1 (5 bases). The CDR3 covers 13 residues. The germline V gene encodes CDR1 MNHEY and CDR2 SMNVEV (reference sequence). Between the trimmed V and J ends, which lost 3 bases and 8 bases, there was a span of 13 bases. The CDR3 sequence: CASSLVGARGYTF. In DNA, the CDR3 is TGTGCCAGCAGTTTGGTAGGGGCTCGCGGCTACACCTTC.

The V call is TRBV2, the J call TRBJ1-5; D not resolved. Trimming took 6 bases from V and 5 from J, leaving 17 bases between them. The CDR3 has 15 amino acids. CDR1 and CDR2 from the germline V gene are SNHLY and FYNNEI. The CDR3 loop is CASRATEARDQPQHF. The CDR3, as DNA: TGTGCCAGCAGGGCTACAGAGGCGAGGGATCAGCCCCAGCATTTT.

The chain joins TRBV7-6 to TRBJ2-3; D is perhaps TRBD2 (5 bases). Germline V gene data show CDR1 as SGHVS and CDR2 as FNYEAQ. The CDR3 has 15 amino acids. The germline V and J ends were trimmed by 1 base and 4 bases, with 12 bases remaining between them. The CDR3 bases are TGTGCCAGCAGCTTAGATACTAGTAGGCCAGATACGCAGTATTTT. Translated: CASSLDTSRPDTQYF.

J is TRBJ1-3 and V is TRBV6-5; D gene ambiguous. This CDR3 spans 12 amino acids. Trimming shortened V by 5 bases and J by 4 bases, and 6 bases separated the two germline ends. Germline CDR1 and CDR2: MNHEY and SVGAGI. The CDR3 here is CASSAPGNTIYF. Written as DNA, the CDR3 is TGTGCCAGCAGTGCACCGGGAAACACCATATATTTT.

The chain joins TRBV5-1 to TRBJ2-2, with D perhaps matching TRBD1 or TRBD2 (6 bases each). Trimming shortened V by 0 bases and J by 4 bases, and 16 bases separated the two germline ends. Germline CDR1 is SGHRS and CDR2 is YFSETQ. The CDR3 sequence is 17 residues long. The CDR3 coding sequence is TGCGCCAGCAGCTTGGCCGGTGGGGGGCAGGGCACCGGGGAGCTGTTTTTT. Translating gives CASSLAGGGQGTGELFF.

This clone has only one observation. This chain joins TRBV15 and TRBJ2-3; tentatively, D is TRBD1 (5 bases). This CDR3 is 15 amino acids long. CDR1 LNHNV and CDR2 YYDKDF come from the germline V gene (reference sequence). V was trimmed by 0 bases and J by 4 bases, leaving 11 bases between them. As DNA, the CDR3 is TGTGCCACCAGCAGAGAGCGTGGACAATCAGATACGCAGTATTTT. Protein product: CATSRERGQSDTQYF.

The chain has TRBV27 and TRBJ1-2; 7 positions match TRBD1. J lost 8 bases, V lost 2 bases, and 11 bases had no gene match. The CDR3 consists of 15 residues. From germline, CDR1 is MNHEY and CDR2 SMNVEV (reference sequence). In DNA form, the CDR3 reads TGTGCCAGCAGTTTAGGGCAGGGGGTTTGGAGGGGCTACACCTTC. It yields the protein CASSLGQGVWRGYTF.

The rearrangement uses TRBV2 and TRBJ1-1; D may be TRBD1 (6 bases). Trimming took 1 base from V and 1 from J, leaving 13 bases between them. CDR1 is SNHLY, CDR2 FYNNEI, per germline. This CDR3 is 16 amino acids long. DNA of the CDR3: TGTGCCAGCAGTGAAGGGGGGCGGGACGCGAACACTGAAGCTTTCTTT. Amino acid sequence: CASSEGGRDANTEAFF. Full variable domain (remainder filled in from reference TRBV2 and TRBJ1-1): EPEVTQTPSHQVTQMGQEVILRCVPISNHLYFYWYRQILGQKVEFLVSFYNNEISEKSEIFDDQFSVERPDGSNFTLKIRSTKLEDSAMYFCASSEGGRDANTEAFFGQGTRLTVV.

V and J are TRBV5-1 and TRBJ1-4; the D is unclear. Trimming took off 4 bases at V and 0 bases at J, with 7 bases between the two ends. The germline CDR1 and CDR2 sequences are SGHRS and YFSETQ. The CDR3 sequence is 14 residues long. The DNA for the CDR3 is TGCGCCAGCAGCCCGGGGTCAACTAATGAAAAACTGTTTTTT. Its protein is CASSPGSTNEKLFF.

Comments on this clone: Other nucleotide sequences from this sample produce the same CDR3. V gene TRBV19 combines with J gene TRBJ1-1, with D unresolved. The germline V gene has CDR1 LNHDA and CDR2 SQIVND (reference sequence). V lost 5 bases and J lost 5, with 12 bases in between. The CDR3 loop spans 13 amino acids. The chain's CDR3 is CASSPMAGTEAFF. The CDR3 DNA is TGTGCCAGTAGTCCAATGGCTGGGACTGAAGCTTTCTTT.

The chain joins TRBV28 to TRBJ1-2, with unresolved D. V dropped 6 bases and J dropped 0 bases, with 8 bases sitting between them. CDR3 size: 13 residues. Germline V gives CDR1 MDHEN, CDR2 SYDVKM. In nucleotides, the CDR3 is TGTGCCAGCAGGAGCGGCTCTAACTATGGCTACACCTTC. It translates to CASRSGSNYGYTF.

This clone is a singleton in its sample. This chain joins TRBV7-6 and TRBJ2-6, with 8 positions matching TRBD2. J was trimmed by 2 bases and V by 1 base; bases with no gene match: 19. Germline V gene lookup returns CDR1 SGHVS and CDR2 FNYEAQ. The CDR3 extends over 22 amino acids. For the CDR3, the DNA is TGTGCCAGCAGCTTAGGCCGGGGGGGCCGTGAGAGCGGGAGAACTGGGGCCAACGTCCTGACTTTC. Protein sequence: CASSLGRGGRESGRTGANVLTF.